The 27 T cell receptor beta chains below all came from one sample that was sequenced in a study of T cells in Graves' hyperthyroidism and ophthalmopathy. There were TCR beta CDR3 regions amplified from RNA transcripts. With the HTBI primer set, the TCR CDR3 went through a first round of RT-PCR. Each CDR3 protein gets one entry after TCRdb re-called the multiplex PCR reads with MiXCR. The sample carries 350,000 or so distinct CDR3 sequences, 17% recorded once. Specimen: blood. All receptors come from a woman in her twenties or thirties with Graves' hyperthyroidism that later progressed to Graves' ophthalmopathy.

This clonotype was seen more than once but under ten times. The chain joins TRBV6-1 to TRBJ1-1; 7 nucleotides match TRBD1. J was trimmed by 1 base and V by 5 bases; bases with no gene match: 7. Per germline, CDR1 MNHNS and CDR2 SASEGT. The CDR3 is 15 residues long. The CDR3 region has the DNA TGTGCCAGCAGTATGACAGGGTTAAGGAACACTGAAGCTTTCTTT. It yields the protein CASSMTGLRNTEAFF.

This clonotype showed up many times. The gene calls are TRBV12-3 or TRBV12-4 and TRBJ1-5; the match to TRBD1 covers 9 bases. CDR3 length equals 19 residues. J gave up 6 bases and V 7 bases, and 22 bases lay outside the gene matches. CDR3 in DNA: TGTGCCAGCACCATCCTGGGGGCCGGGACAGGGAATTTGGGTCAGCCCCAGCATTTT. Its translation is CASTILGAGTGNLGQPQHF.

This clonotype appeared a few times. The chain links TRBV18 to TRBJ2-5; unclear D gene. Looked up from germline, CDR1 is KGHSH and CDR2 is LQKENI. CDR3 length: 15 residues. Trimming removed 3 bases at V and 0 bases at J, with 11 bases between. CDR3: CASSPPVGHQETQYF. CDR3 DNA: TGTGCCAGCTCACCGCCAGTCGGTCACCAAGAGACCCAGTACTTC.

This clonotype occurred a few times. The chain carries TRBV5-1 and TRBJ1-1; possible D gene TRBD1, 6 bases. This CDR3 spans 15 amino acids. V gave up 6 bases and J gave up 1 base, with 16 bases separating them. Germline V gene data show CDR1 as SGHRS and CDR2 as YFSETQ. The CDR3 DNA sequence: TGCGCCAGCACCACGGGACGGGGGGCGAACACTGAAGCTTTCTTT. It translates to CASTTGRGANTEAFF.

Only a few counts were recorded for this clonotype. In DNA, the CDR3 is TGTGCCAGCAGCCAAGTTGACAGAACCTACGAGCAGTACTTC. Translating it yields CASSQVDRTYEQYF. The gene calls are TRBV3-1 and TRBJ2-7; possible D gene TRBD1, 5 bases. Looked up from germline, CDR1 is LGHDT and CDR2 is YNNKEL (reference sequence). Trimming took off 1 base at V and 2 bases at J, with 9 bases between the two ends. The length of the CDR3 is 14 residues.

This clonotype turned up a few times. The chain uses TRBV20-1 and TRBJ2-7; D is possibly TRBD1 or TRBD2 (6 bases each). The germline V and J ends were trimmed by 3 bases and 5 bases, with 14 bases remaining between them. The V gene's germline CDR1 is DFQATT and CDR2 SNEGSKA (reference sequence). The CDR3 sequence is 13 residues long. In DNA, the CDR3 is TGCAGTGCTAGCTCCAGGGGACTCCACGAGCAGTACTTC. Translated: CSASSRGLHEQYF.

The table lists this clonotype with many counts. DNA of the CDR3: TGCAGCGTCCCCCCGGACCACAATGAGCAGTTCTTC. It translates to CSVPPDHNEQFF. The chain links TRBV29-1 to TRBJ2-1; D ambiguous. CDR3 size: 12 residues. Germline-derived CDR1 and CDR2 are SQVTM and ANQGSEA. Trimming took 6 bases from V and 5 from J, leaving 11 bases between them.

This clonotype was detected only a few times. A much larger clone differs by one base, so this may be a read error. The rearrangement joins TRBV11-2 to TRBJ2-3, with TRBD1 matching over 8 bases. The germline gives CDR1 SGHAT, CDR2 FQNNGV. The CDR3 totals 15 residues. The chain's CDR3 is CASSPGQGITDTRYF. Written as DNA, the CDR3 is TGTGCCAGCAGCCCTGGACAGGGAATTACAGATACGCGGTATTTT.

Here the CDR3 reads CASSGSAGTGIYEQYF. Written as DNA, the CDR3 is TGTGCCAGCAGTGGATCCGCCGGGACAGGGATCTACGAGCAGTACTTC. The V call is TRBV6-2 or TRBV6-3, the J call TRBJ2-7; 9 positions agree with TRBD1. Trimming took 5 bases from V and 3 from J; bases not matched to a gene: 11. This CDR3 region has 16 residues. In germline, CDR1 is MNHEY, CDR2 SVGEGT.

To note about this clonotype: A read error may be the cause here, since a much bigger clone is one base away. V gene TRBV6-1 combines with J gene TRBJ1-1; D gene unclear. This CDR3 has 16 amino acids. V lost 6 bases and J 4 bases, leaving 21 bases between the germline ends. Germline V gene data show CDR1 as MNHNS and CDR2 as SASEGT. CDR3 nucleotide sequence: TGTGCCAGCAGAGGGTGGGGTGGTTTGGAGAGCACTGAAGCTTTCTTT. Amino acid sequence: CASRGWGGLESTEAFF.

This clonotype was observed at least ten times. The rearrangement uses TRBV28 and TRBJ2-1; D is perhaps TRBD2 (5 bases). CDR1 and CDR2 from the germline V gene are MDHEN and SYDVKM. Trimming stripped 7 bases from V and 1 base from J, with 14 bases between. CDR3 size: 15 residues. The DNA for the CDR3 is TGTGCCAGCACCCCAGCGGAATTATCCTACAATGAGCAGTTCTTC. Its protein product is CASTPAELSYNEQFF.

This clonotype was seen repeatedly, ten times or more. The chain links TRBV12-3 or TRBV12-4 to TRBJ1-6, with 7 nucleotides matching TRBD1. The trim removed 5 bases at V and 7 bases at J, leaving 14 bases unmatched. The CDR3 contains 17 residues. This CDR3 reads CASSRSGGRVRNSPLHF. DNA for the CDR3: TGTGCCAGCAGTCGCTCAGGGGGGAGGGTGAGAAATTCACCCCTCCACTTT.

CDR3 bases: TGTGCCAGCAGTTGGGGGGGGTGGGGGATGAACACTGAAGCTTTCTTT. Protein product: CASSWGGWGMNTEAFF. The rearrangement joins TRBV6-2 or TRBV6-3 to TRBJ1-1; TRBD1 is a possible D gene (5 bases). Germline V lookup: CDR1 MNHEY, CDR2 SVGEGT. V was pared by 4 bases and J by 0 bases, with 15 bases between. The CDR3 covers 16 residues.

This clonotype was observed at least ten times. The chain combines TRBV7-2 with TRBJ2-3; the D is unclear. Trimming removed 1 base at V and 3 bases at J, with 8 bases between. The CDR3 covers 14 residues. Germline CDR1 and CDR2: SGHTA and FQGNSA. The CDR3 loop reads CASSLEGRTDTQYF. In DNA form, the CDR3 reads TGTGCCAGCAGCTTAGAAGGTAGAACAGATACGCAGTATTTT.

This clonotype occurred many times. The V and J genes are TRBV12-3 or TRBV12-4 and TRBJ2-2; D is perhaps TRBD1 (5 bases). This CDR3 is built from 15 residues. V lost 3 bases, J lost 2 bases, and 10 bases lay in between. CDR3 in amino acids: CASSLRQINTGELFF. The CDR3 DNA is TGTGCCAGCAGTTTGAGACAGATCAACACCGGGGAGCTGTTTTTT.

This clonotype was found many times. The CDR3 nucleotides are TGTGCCAGCAGCGCAGGACTAGCGGGAGGCCTAGACGAGCAGTACTTC. Translating gives CASSAGLAGGLDEQYF. This chain uses TRBV7-9 with TRBJ2-7; 14 positions agree with TRBD2. This CDR3 has 16 amino acids. V lost 5 bases to trimming and J lost 5 bases; unmatched junction nucleotides: 8. CDR1 and CDR2 (germline): SEHNR, FQNEAQ (reference sequence).

The chain couples TRBV29-1 to TRBJ2-7; tentative D call: TRBD2 (6 bases). Per germline, CDR1 SQVTM and CDR2 ANQGSEA. The CDR3 is made up of 14 amino acids. The V gene lost 4 bases and the J gene lost 6 bases, with 19 bases spanning the gap. The DNA of the CDR3 is TGCAGCGTTGCTACCGGGACTGCAGGTTCCGAGCAGTACTTC. Protein product: CSVATGTAGSEQYF.

This clonotype appeared many times. The chain joins TRBV6-1 to TRBJ2-7; 11 bases align to TRBD2. The CDR3 consists of 17 residues. Germline values: CDR1 MNHNS, CDR2 SASEGT. With V trimmed by 6 bases and J by 5 bases, 15 bases remained unmatched. The CDR3 protein is CASSPIGTSGTIHEQYF. In nucleotides, the CDR3 is TGTGCCAGCAGCCCTATTGGGACTAGCGGAACCATCCACGAGCAGTACTTC.

This clonotype was counted a few times. V usage is TRBV29-1 and J usage is TRBJ1-4; a possible D gene is TRBD1 (5 bases). The CDR3 totals 14 residues. Trimming cost V 3 bases and J 4 bases, with 12 bases left between them. Germline assignment: CDR1 SQVTM and CDR2 ANQGSEA. The CDR3 DNA is TGCAGCGTTGAGGCAGGGCACAATAATGAAAAACTGTTTTTT. Amino acid sequence: CSVEAGHNNEKLFF.

This clonotype was recorded at least ten times. V and J are TRBV12-3 or TRBV12-4 and TRBJ2-5, with 7 bases that match TRBD1. The CDR3 runs 14 residues. Unmatched junction bases numbered 8, after V lost 5 bases and J lost 5 bases. The CDR3 nucleotides are TGTGCCAGCAGTGGGGACAGTGGGGACGAGACCCAGTACTTC. It is translated as CASSGDSGDETQYF.

Ten or more counts support this clonotype. The V and J genes are TRBV19 and TRBJ2-7; 9 bases map to TRBD2. J gave up 1 base and V 1 base, and 2 bases lay outside the gene matches. Looked up from germline, CDR1 is LNHDA and CDR2 is SQIVND (reference sequence). This CDR3 spans 15 amino acids. The chain's CDR3 is CASSIGTSGSYEQYF. The CDR3 DNA follows: TGTGCCAGTAGTATAGGAACTAGCGGGTCCTACGAGCAGTACTTC.

This clonotype has a count of ten or more. V gene TRBV10-3 combines with J gene TRBJ1-5, with no clear D. This CDR3 is built from 13 residues. Germline lookup yields CDR1 ENHRY and CDR2 SYGVKD. Trimming shortened V by 2 bases and J by 4 bases, and 6 bases separated the two germline ends. CDR3 sequence: CAISEGPNQPQHF. As DNA, the CDR3 is TGTGCCATCAGTGAGGGCCCTAATCAGCCCCAGCATTTT.

The gene calls are TRBV2 and TRBJ1-1; D perhaps matches TRBD1 (5 bases). Germline CDR1 SNHLY, CDR2 FYNNEI. V was clipped by 3 bases and J by 8 bases, with 13 bases between them. This CDR3 spans 13 amino acids. The CDR3 loop reads CASSEGLGGEAFF. CDR3 DNA: TGTGCCAGCAGTGAGGGTTTGGGGGGAGAAGCTTTCTTT.

V usage is TRBV29-1 and J usage is TRBJ2-2; unclear D gene. There are 13 residues in the CDR3. CDR1 is SQVTM, CDR2 ANQGSEA, per germline. Trimming pared 7 bases from V and 2 bases from J, leaving 11 bases between. CDR3 in DNA: TGCAGCGGTACGGACCGAAACACCGGGGAGCTGTTTTTT. This encodes CSGTDRNTGELFF.

The table lists this clonotype with many counts. V is TRBV5-5 and J is TRBJ2-1; D is uncertain. The germline V and J ends were trimmed by 2 bases and 10 bases, with 10 bases remaining between them. CDR3 size: 12 residues. CDR1 is SGHKS, CDR2 YYEKEE, per germline (reference sequence). For the CDR3, the DNA is TGTGCCAGCAGCTTCGCCGGGCTAGAGCAGTTCTTC. As protein: CASSFAGLEQFF.

This clonotype was detected many times. This chain uses TRBV7-2 with TRBJ2-3; D is possibly TRBD1 or TRBD2 (5 bases each). The CDR3 extends over 13 amino acids. The V gene lost 5 bases and the J gene lost 4 bases, with 10 bases spanning the gap. The germline CDR1 and CDR2 sequences are SGHTA and FQGNSA. The CDR3 nucleotides are TGTGCCAGCAGCCAGGGACCGCCAGATACGCAGTATTTT. It codes for CASSQGPPDTQYF. Full variable domain (remainder filled in from reference TRBV7-2 and TRBJ2-3): GAGVSQSPSNKVTEKGKDVELRCDPISGHTALYWYRQSLGQGLEFLIYFQGNSAPDKSGLPSDRFSAERTGGSVSTLTIQRTQQEDSAVYLCASSQGPPDTQYFGPGTRLTVL.

A few counts support this clonotype. The CDR3 region is CASSLGLAGDQQETQYF. CDR3 DNA: TGTGCCAGCAGCTTAGGACTAGCGGGAGACCAACAAGAGACCCAGTACTTC. This chain links TRBV5-8 with TRBJ2-5, with TRBD2 matching over 13 bases. Germline V gene sequence: CDR1 SGHTS, CDR2 YDEGEE. The CDR3 has 17 amino acids. V shed 2 bases and J 2 bases; nucleotides not matched to a gene: 6.